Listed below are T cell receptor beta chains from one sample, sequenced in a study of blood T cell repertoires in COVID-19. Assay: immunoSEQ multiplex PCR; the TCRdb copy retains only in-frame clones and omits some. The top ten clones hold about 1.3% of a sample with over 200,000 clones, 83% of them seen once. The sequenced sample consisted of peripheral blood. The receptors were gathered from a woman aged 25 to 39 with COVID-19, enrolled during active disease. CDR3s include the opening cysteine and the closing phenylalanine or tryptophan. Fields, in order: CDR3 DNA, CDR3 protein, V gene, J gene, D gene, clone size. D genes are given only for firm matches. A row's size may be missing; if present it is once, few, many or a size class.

CDR3 DNA: TGTGCCAGCAGATCGACAGGGGACTATGGCTACACCTTC
CDR3 protein: CASRSTGDYGYTF
V gene: TRBV6-5
J gene: TRBJ1-2
D gene: TRBD1
clone size: .

CDR3 DNA: TGCAGCGCCCGACAGAATGCCGAAGCTTTCTTT
CDR3 protein: CSARQNAEAFF
V gene: TRBV29-1
J gene: TRBJ1-1
D gene: .
clone size: few

CDR3 DNA: TGTGCCTGGAGTCCGGGACTAGCGGGAGTAAATGAGCAGTTCTTC
CDR3 protein: CAWSPGLAGVNEQFF
V gene: TRBV30
J gene: TRBJ2-1
D gene: TRBD2
clone size: .

CDR3 DNA: TGTGCCAGCAGTTTGTCCATGAACACTGAAGCTTTCTTT
CDR3 protein: CASSLSMNTEAFF
V gene: TRBV27
J gene: TRBJ1-1
D gene: .
clone size: .

CDR3 DNA: TGTGCCAGCAGCGGGGACAGGTCGTACAATCAGCCCCAGCATTTT
CDR3 protein: CASSGDRSYNQPQHF
V gene: TRBV6-5
J gene: TRBJ1-5
D gene: TRBD1
clone size: .

CDR3 DNA: TGTGCCAGCAGTTACTCGACAGGATTAAGCTACGAGCAGTACTTC
CDR3 protein: CASSYSTGLSYEQYF
V gene: TRBV6-6
J gene: TRBJ2-7
D gene: .
clone size: .

CDR3 DNA: TGTGCCAGCAGCCCGATTACAGGGGGTCCCTCCTACAATGAGCAGTTCTTC
CDR3 protein: CASSPITGGPSYNEQFF
V gene: TRBV7-2
J gene: TRBJ2-1
D gene: TRBD1
clone size: .

CDR3 DNA: TGTGCCAGCAGCGCTCCAGATTTCTATGGCTACACCTTC
CDR3 protein: CASSAPDFYGYTF
V gene: TRBV9
J gene: TRBJ1-2
D gene: .
clone size: .

CDR3 DNA: TGCGCCAGCAGCTTACGGGGGGCGAACGAGCAGTACTTC
CDR3 protein: CASSLRGANEQYF
V gene: TRBV5-1
J gene: TRBJ2-7
D gene: .
clone size: .

CDR3 DNA: TGTGCCAGCAGTTCCGGGACAGTATTTGAAGCTTTCTTT
CDR3 protein: CASSSGTVFEAFF
V gene: TRBV6-2/TRBV6-3
J gene: TRBJ1-1
D gene: TRBD1
clone size: .

CDR3 DNA: TGTGCCAGCAGTTTATACTGGAGGCAGGGACTTCCCACAGATACGCAGTATTTT
CDR3 protein: CASSLYWRQGLPTDTQYF
V gene: TRBV27
J gene: TRBJ2-3
D gene: .
clone size: .

CDR3 DNA: TGTGCCAGCAGCTTGCTCCGGGGGTCCTACAATGAGCAGTTCTTC
CDR3 protein: CASSLLRGSYNEQFF
V gene: TRBV7-2
J gene: TRBJ2-1
D gene: .
clone size: .

CDR3 DNA: TGTGCCAGTAGTCCTTGGACAGGGAACGTAGCCAAAAACATTCAGTACTTC
CDR3 protein: CASSPWTGNVAKNIQYF
V gene: TRBV19
J gene: TRBJ2-4
D gene: TRBD1
clone size: .

CDR3 DNA: TGTGCCAGCAGGCAGGGGGCGAACACCGGGGAGCTGTTTTTT
CDR3 protein: CASRQGANTGELFF
V gene: TRBV2
J gene: TRBJ2-2
D gene: TRBD1
clone size: .

CDR3 DNA: TGCGCCAGCAGCCAAGACAATGGGGTGGCGGGAGGGGGAAAATACAATGAGCAGTTCTTC
CDR3 protein: CASSQDNGVAGGGKYNEQFF
V gene: TRBV4-1
J gene: TRBJ2-1
D gene: TRBD2
clone size: .

CDR3 DNA: TGCAGCGTTGAAGACGGGGGGAATGAAAAACTGTTTTTT
CDR3 protein: CSVEDGGNEKLFF
V gene: TRBV29-1
J gene: TRBJ1-4
D gene: .
clone size: .

CDR3 DNA: TGTGCCATCAGCCTACAGAGTAGCAATCAGCCCCAGCATTTT
CDR3 protein: CAISLQSSNQPQHF
V gene: TRBV10-3
J gene: TRBJ1-5
D gene: .
clone size: .

CDR3 DNA: TGCGCCAGCAGCCAAGATTGGGGTGAGGGAAAGCAGTATTTT
CDR3 protein: CASSQDWGEGKQYF
V gene: TRBV4-3
J gene: TRBJ2-3
D gene: .
clone size: .

CDR3 DNA: TGTGCCAGCAGTGAATTCGGAGCGGGAAGCTCCTACAATGAGCAGTTCTTC
CDR3 protein: CASSEFGAGSSYNEQFF
V gene: TRBV6-1
J gene: TRBJ2-1
D gene: TRBD2
clone size: once

CDR3 DNA: TGTGCCACCAGTTTGGGTGGCAGGGCGAACACCGGGGAGCTGTTTTTT
CDR3 protein: CATSLGGRANTGELFF
V gene: TRBV24-1
J gene: TRBJ2-2
D gene: .
clone size: few

CDR3 DNA: TGTGCCAGCAGTGGGACAGGGACGAGAAAGACCCAGTACTTC
CDR3 protein: CASSGTGTRKTQYF
V gene: TRBV2
J gene: TRBJ2-5
D gene: TRBD1
clone size: .

CDR3 DNA: TGTGCCAGCGGAAGACAGGGCACTGAAGCTTTCTTT
CDR3 protein: CASGRQGTEAFF
V gene: TRBV2
J gene: TRBJ1-1
D gene: TRBD1
clone size: .

CDR3 DNA: TGTGCCAGTAGTAACCTGGGCGGGATAGATACGCAGTATTTT
CDR3 protein: CASSNLGGIDTQYF
V gene: TRBV19
J gene: TRBJ2-3
D gene: .
clone size: .

CDR3 DNA: TGTGCCAGCAGTTACTCCAGACTCGAAATTTCCTACGAGCAGTACTTC
CDR3 protein: CASSYSRLEISYEQYF
V gene: TRBV6-2/TRBV6-3
J gene: TRBJ2-7
D gene: .
clone size: .

CDR3 DNA: TGCGCCAGCAGCCCGAAGACAGTCTCCTACGAGCAGTACTTC
CDR3 protein: CASSPKTVSYEQYF
V gene: TRBV4-1
J gene: TRBJ2-7
D gene: .
clone size: .

CDR3 DNA: TGTGCCAGTAGTATAGCCGGGGGAGGCTACACCTTC
CDR3 protein: CASSIAGGGYTF
V gene: TRBV19
J gene: TRBJ1-2
D gene: .
clone size: .

CDR3 DNA: TGTGCCAGCAGGTTAGGGGTAGGGGACAATCAGCCCCAGCATTTT
CDR3 protein: CASRLGVGDNQPQHF
V gene: TRBV6-5
J gene: TRBJ1-5
D gene: .
clone size: once

CDR3 DNA: TGTGCCAGCAGACCCGGACAGAAAGAGACCCAGTACTTC
CDR3 protein: CASRPGQKETQYF
V gene: TRBV12-3/TRBV12-4
J gene: TRBJ2-5
D gene: .
clone size: .

CDR3 DNA: TGTGCCAGCAGGCTGCAGGGGCCAGGGGTCTACGAGCAGTACTTC
CDR3 protein: CASRLQGPGVYEQYF
V gene: TRBV6-5
J gene: TRBJ2-7
D gene: .
clone size: .